This TCR beta chain appears in the sequencing data of a study of T cell responses to AZD1222 COVID-19 vaccine. TCRdb keeps only in-frame clones here, not all; method: immunoSEQ multiplex PCR. The sample holds 87,000 or so clones, 85% to 90% seen once. Per germline, CDR1 MNHEY and CDR2 SMNVEV (reference sequence). The length of the CDR3 is 11 residues. Trimming left V 4 bases short and J 9 bases short, with 9 bases between. Only one count was recorded for this clone. J is TRBJ1-2 and V is TRBV27; D not resolved. The receptor comes from an adult in good health. This sample comprised peripheral blood, obtained on day 0 of AZD1222 vaccination. CDR3 sequence: CASSSGYSYTF. The CDR3 DNA reads TGTGCCAGCAGTTCCGGGTACAGCTACACCTTC.